This TCR beta chain derives from a study of OX40 agonist ivuxolimab in advanced cancers. Study-level background: While on treatment, patients had intravenous ivuxolimab at 0.01 to 10 mg/kg every 2 weeks. Therapy given before enrollment (anti-PD-1, anti-PD-L1 or anti-CTLA-4) was allowed, and 40% had some.

Regarding the study as a whole: The authors did not determine the antigen specificity of the expanded peripheral T cells. Certain nonresponders likewise exhibited a low normalized T-cell clonal expansion.

As for this clone: Its antigen is undetermined.

Only in-frame clones appear in the TCRdb table, and some are missing; sequencing was by immunoSEQ multiplex PCR. The sample lists 80,000 to 100,000 clones, roughly 94% seen once, with 0.18% in the top ten. V dropped 1 base and J dropped 5 bases, with 18 bases sitting between them. The CDR3 has 16 residues. CDR1 SGDLS and CDR2 YYNGEE come from the germline V gene. The chain recombines TRBV9 with TRBJ2-5; a possible D gene is TRBD2 (7 bases). This clonotype was sampled from an adult with an advanced solid tumor such as melanoma, head and neck, liver or kidney cancer. The material sequenced was CD4+ or CD8+ T cells sorted from blood, taken in a trial of the OX40 agonist ivuxolimab. CDR3: CASSVTPGGGRETQYF. CDR3 DNA sequence: TGTGCCAGCAGCGTAACTCCGGGCGGGGGCAGGGAGACCCAGTACTTC.